This T cell receptor beta chain was captured in a study of blood T cell repertoires in COVID-19. Each participant's cohort was designated according to participant-reported clinical history. The germline CDR1 and CDR2 sequences are LNHDA and SQIVND (reference sequence). The CDR3 length is 14 residues. Between the trimmed V and J ends, which lost 5 bases and 11 bases, there was a span of 21 bases. Assay used: immunoSEQ multiplex PCR; TCRdb lists only in-frame clones, some missing. Seen here are roughly 230,000 clones, approximately 84% observed once, and the top ten hold about 3.5%. The material sequenced was PBMCs or T cells enriched from blood (not recorded which). The chain combines TRBV19 with TRBJ1-1; perhaps TRBD1 as D (6 bases). The TCR sequence derives from a man between 45 and 60 years old who had recovered from COVID-19. The CDR3 bases are TGTGCCAGTAGTCCAACAGGGATTCCTGGCGGGGCTTTCTTT. Residues: CASSPTGIPGGAFF.